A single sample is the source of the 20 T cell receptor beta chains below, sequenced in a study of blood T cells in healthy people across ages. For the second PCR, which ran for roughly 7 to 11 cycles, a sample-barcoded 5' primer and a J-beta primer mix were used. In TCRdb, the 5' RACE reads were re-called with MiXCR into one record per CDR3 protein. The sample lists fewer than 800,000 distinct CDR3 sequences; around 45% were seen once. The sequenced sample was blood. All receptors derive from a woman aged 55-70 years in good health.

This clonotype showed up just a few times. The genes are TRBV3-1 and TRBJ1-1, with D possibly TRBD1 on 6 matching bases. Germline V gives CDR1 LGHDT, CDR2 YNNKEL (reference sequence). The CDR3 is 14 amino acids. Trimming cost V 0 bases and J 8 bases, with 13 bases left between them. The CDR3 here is CASSQDYGGVEAFF. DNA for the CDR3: TGTGCCAGCAGCCAAGATTATGGGGGCGTAGAAGCTTTCTTT.

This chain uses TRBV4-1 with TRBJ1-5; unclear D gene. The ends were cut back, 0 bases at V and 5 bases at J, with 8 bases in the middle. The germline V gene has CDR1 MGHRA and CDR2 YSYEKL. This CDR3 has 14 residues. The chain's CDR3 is CASSQDSFHQPQHF. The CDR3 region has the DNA TGCGCCAGCAGCCAAGACAGCTTCCATCAGCCCCAGCATTTT.

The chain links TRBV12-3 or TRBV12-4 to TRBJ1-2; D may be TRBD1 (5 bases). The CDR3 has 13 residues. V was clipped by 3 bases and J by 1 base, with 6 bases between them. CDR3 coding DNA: TGTGCCAGCAGTTTCAGGGTTAACTATGGCTACACCTTC. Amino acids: CASSFRVNYGYTF.

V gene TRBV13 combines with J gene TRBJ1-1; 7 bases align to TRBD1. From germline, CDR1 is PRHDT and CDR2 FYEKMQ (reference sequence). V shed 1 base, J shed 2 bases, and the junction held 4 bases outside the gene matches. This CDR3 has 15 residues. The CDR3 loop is CASSLEGQFNTEAFF. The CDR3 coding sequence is TGTGCCAGCAGCTTAGAGGGACAGTTTAACACTGAAGCTTTCTTT.

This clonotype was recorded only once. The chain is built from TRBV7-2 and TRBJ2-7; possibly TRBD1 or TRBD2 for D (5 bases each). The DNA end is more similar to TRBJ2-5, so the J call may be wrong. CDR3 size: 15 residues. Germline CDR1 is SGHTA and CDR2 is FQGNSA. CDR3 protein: CASSFGARGIETQYF. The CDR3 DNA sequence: TGTGCCAGCAGCTTCGGAGCACGGGGCATCGAGACCCAGTACTTC.

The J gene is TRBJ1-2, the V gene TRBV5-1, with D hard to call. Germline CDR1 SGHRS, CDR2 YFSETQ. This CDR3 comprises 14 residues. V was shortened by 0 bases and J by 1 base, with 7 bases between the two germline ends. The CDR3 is CASSLDGVNYGYTF. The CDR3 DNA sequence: TGCGCCAGCAGCTTGGACGGAGTTAACTATGGCTACACCTTC.

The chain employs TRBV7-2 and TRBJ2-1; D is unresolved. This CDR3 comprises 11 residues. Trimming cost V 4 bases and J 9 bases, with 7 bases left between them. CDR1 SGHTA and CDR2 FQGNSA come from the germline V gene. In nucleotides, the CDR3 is TGTGCCAGCAGCTCTTATACTGAGCAGTTCTTC. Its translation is CASSSYTEQFF.

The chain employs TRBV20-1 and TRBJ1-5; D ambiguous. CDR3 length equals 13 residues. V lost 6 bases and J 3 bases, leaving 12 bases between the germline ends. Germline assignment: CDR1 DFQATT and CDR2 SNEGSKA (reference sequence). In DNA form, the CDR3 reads TGCAGTGCCAGGTCAGCCAACAATCAGCCCCAGCATTTT. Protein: CSARSANNQPQHF.

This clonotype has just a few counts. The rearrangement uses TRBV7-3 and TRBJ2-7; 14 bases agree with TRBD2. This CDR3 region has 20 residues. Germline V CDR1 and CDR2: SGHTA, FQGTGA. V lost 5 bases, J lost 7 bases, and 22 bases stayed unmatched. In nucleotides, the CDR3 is TGTGCCAGCAGCCGGGGGATCCCAGACGGGACTAGCGGGAGAAGGAATGAGCAGTACTTC. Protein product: CASSRGIPDGTSGRRNEQYF.

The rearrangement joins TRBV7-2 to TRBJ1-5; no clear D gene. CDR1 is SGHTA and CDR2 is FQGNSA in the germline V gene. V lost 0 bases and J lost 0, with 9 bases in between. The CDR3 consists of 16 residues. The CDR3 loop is CASSLAGQLSNQPQHF. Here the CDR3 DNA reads TGTGCCAGCAGCTTAGCTGGCCAGCTTAGCAATCAGCCCCAGCATTTT. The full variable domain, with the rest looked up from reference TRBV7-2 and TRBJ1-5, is GAGVSQSPSNKVTEKGKDVELRCDPISGHTALYWYRQSLGQGLEFLIYFQGNSAPDKSGLPSDRFSAERTGGSVSTLTIQRTQQEDSAVYLCASSLAGQLSNQPQHFGDGTRLSIL.

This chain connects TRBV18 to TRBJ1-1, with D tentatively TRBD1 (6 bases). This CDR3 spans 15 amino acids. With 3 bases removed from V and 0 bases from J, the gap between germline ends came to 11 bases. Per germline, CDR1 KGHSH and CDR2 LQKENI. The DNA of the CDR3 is TGTGCCAGCTCACCGAGGACAGTAATGAACACTGAAGCTTTCTTT. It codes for CASSPRTVMNTEAFF.

Written as DNA, the CDR3 is TGCAGTGCTCCGCTAGCGGGAGTGGCGGATGAGCAGTTCTTC. Translated: CSAPLAGVADEQFF. V gene TRBV20-1 combines with J gene TRBJ2-1; the match to TRBD2 covers 10 bases. Germline loops: CDR1 DFQATT, CDR2 SNEGSKA (reference sequence). The V gene end was trimmed by 5 bases and the J gene end by 8 bases; junction bases not matched to a gene: 9. The CDR3 is 14 amino acids.

The CDR3 nucleotides read TGCAGTGCTAGAGCCCTAGGGATGGGCGACAATGAGCAGTTCTTC. As protein: CSARALGMGDNEQFF. The rearrangement links TRBV20-1 to TRBJ2-1; D remains ambiguous. V lost 1 base, J lost 5 bases, and 15 bases lay in between. The V gene's germline CDR1 is DFQATT and CDR2 SNEGSKA (reference sequence). The CDR3 length is 15 residues.

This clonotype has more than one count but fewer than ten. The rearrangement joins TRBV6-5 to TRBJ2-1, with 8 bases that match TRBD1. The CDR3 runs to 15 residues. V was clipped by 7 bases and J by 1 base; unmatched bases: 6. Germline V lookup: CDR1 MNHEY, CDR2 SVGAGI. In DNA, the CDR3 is TGTGCCAGCAACCCGACAGGGGCGTCCTACAATGAGCAGTTCTTC. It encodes CASNPTGASYNEQFF.

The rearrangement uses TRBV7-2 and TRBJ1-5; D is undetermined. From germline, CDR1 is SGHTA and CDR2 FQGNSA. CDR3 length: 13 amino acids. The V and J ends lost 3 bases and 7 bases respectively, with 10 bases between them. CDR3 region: CASSFGTGQPQHF. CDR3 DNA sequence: TGTGCCAGCAGCTTCGGAACCGGACAGCCCCAGCATTTT.

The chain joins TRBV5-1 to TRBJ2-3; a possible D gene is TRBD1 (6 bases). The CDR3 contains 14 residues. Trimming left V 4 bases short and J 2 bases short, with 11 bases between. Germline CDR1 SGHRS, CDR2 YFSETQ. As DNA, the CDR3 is TGCGCCAGCAGCCCCGGGGACAACACAGATACGCAGTATTTT. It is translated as CASSPGDNTDTQYF.

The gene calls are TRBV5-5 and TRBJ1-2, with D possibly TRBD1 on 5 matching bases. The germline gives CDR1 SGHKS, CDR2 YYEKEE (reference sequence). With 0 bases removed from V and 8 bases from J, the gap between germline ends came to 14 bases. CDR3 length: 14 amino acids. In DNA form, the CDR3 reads TGTGCCAGCAGCTTGGTTGGGCAGGGTCGGGGCTACACCTTC. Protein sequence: CASSLVGQGRGYTF. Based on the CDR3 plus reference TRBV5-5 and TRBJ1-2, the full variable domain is DAGVTQSPTHLIKTRGQQVTLRCSPISGHKSVSWYQQVLGQGPQFIFQYYEKEERGRGNFPDRFSARQFPNYSSELNVNALLLGDSALYLCASSLVGQGRGYTFGSGTRLTVV.

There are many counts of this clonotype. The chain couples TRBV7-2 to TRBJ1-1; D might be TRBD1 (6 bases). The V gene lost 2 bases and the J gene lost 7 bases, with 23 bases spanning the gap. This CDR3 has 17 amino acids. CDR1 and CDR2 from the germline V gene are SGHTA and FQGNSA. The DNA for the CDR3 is TGTGCCAGCAGCTTACGGTTCAGGGGAAGGTTGAGCGTTGAAGCTTTCTTT. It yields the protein CASSLRFRGRLSVEAFF.

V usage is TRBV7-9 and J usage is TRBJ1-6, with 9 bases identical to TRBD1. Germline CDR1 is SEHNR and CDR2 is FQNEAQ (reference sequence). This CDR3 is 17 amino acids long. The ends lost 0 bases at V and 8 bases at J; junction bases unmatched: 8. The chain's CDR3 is CASSLAPAGQGYSPLHF. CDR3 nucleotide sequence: TGTGCCAGCAGCTTAGCTCCGGCGGGACAGGGCTATTCACCCCTCCACTTT.

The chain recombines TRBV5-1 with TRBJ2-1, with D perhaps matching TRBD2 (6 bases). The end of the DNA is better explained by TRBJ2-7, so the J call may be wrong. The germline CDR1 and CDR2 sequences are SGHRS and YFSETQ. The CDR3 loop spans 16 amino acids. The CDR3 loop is CASSLEGGVTYNEQYF. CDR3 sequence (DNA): TGCGCCAGCAGCTTGGAGGGCGGGGTAACCTACAATGAGCAGTACTTC.